This is a list of T cell receptor beta chains from one sample in a study of Graves' ophthalmopathy and Graves' hyperthyroidism. TCRdb reanalysed the multiplex PCR reads using MiXCR and keeps one entry per CDR3 protein. The profile shows 340,000 or so distinct CDR3 sequences, roughly 16% of them singletons. Source material: peripheral blood. Receptor source: an adult man with Graves' ophthalmopathy. Each CDR3 is given with its conserved first and last residue. Fields, in order: D gene, J gene, clone size, V gene, CDR3 DNA, CDR3 protein. D genes are given only for firm matches. Only part of the rows carry a size: once, few, many, or a class if the clone is expanded.

>NA|TRBJ2-7|once|TRBV5-5
TGTGCCAGCAGCTTGTATGGCAGCGGCTCCTACGAGCAGTACTTC
CASSLYGSGSYEQYF
>NA|TRBJ1-1|many|TRBV27
TGTGCCAGCAGTTTAAGTCGGGGGGCCAACACTGAAGCTTTCTTT
CASSLSRGANTEAFF
>TRBD1|TRBJ1-5|many|TRBV6-1
TGTGCCAGCAGCAAGTCCGGGACAGGGGCTCAGCCCCAGCATTTT
CASSKSGTGAQPQHF
>TRBD1|TRBJ2-7|many|TRBV27
TGTGCCAGCAGGGGGACAGACTACGAGCAGTACTTC
CASRGTDYEQYF
>NA|TRBJ1-2|many|TRBV6-1
TGTGCCACCAAGTGGGGTACAGGTGGCTACACCTTC
CATKWGTGGYTF
>NA|TRBJ1-5|many|TRBV30
TGTGCCTGGAGTATTCGGGGGACCGAGCCCCAGCATTTT
CAWSIRGTEPQHF
>NA|TRBJ1-2|many|TRBV30
TGTGCCTGGAGTCTACAGAGTAACTATGGCTACACCTTC
CAWSLQSNYGYTF
>TRBD1|TRBJ1-2|many|TRBV11-1
TGTGCCAGCAGCTTAGCGCTGACAGGGGAATTGGATGGCTACACCTTC
CASSLALTGELDGYTF
>NA|TRBJ2-6|many|TRBV6-5
TGTGCCAGCAGATACAGGGATAGGGCCAACGTCCTGACTTTC
CASRYRDRANVLTF
>TRBD2|TRBJ2-7|many|TRBV29-1
TGCAGCGTTGAAGATCACAGCGGGAGGGCCTACGAGCAGTACTTC
CSVEDHSGRAYEQYF
>NA|TRBJ2-2|many|TRBV6-2/TRBV6-3
TGTGCCAGCAGTTACTCGTCCGGAGACACCGGGGAGCTGTTTTTT
CASSYSSGDTGELFF
>NA|TRBJ1-2|many|TRBV12-3/TRBV12-4
TGTGCCAGCAACCCTACAGGGCCTAACTATGGCTACACCTTC
CASNPTGPNYGYTF
>TRBD1|TRBJ1-1|many|TRBV2
TGTGCCAGTGGGACAGGGTTGGATGAAGCTTTCTTT
CASGTGLDEAFF
>NA|TRBJ2-2|NA|TRBV10-3
TGTGCCATCAGTGAGGGCTCCTCGACCGGGGAGCTGTTTTTT
CAISEGSSTGELFF
>TRBD2|TRBJ2-2|many|TRBV9
TGTGCCAGCAGCGTTGGGCCTAGCGGGAGCACCGGGGAGCTGTTTTTT
CASSVGPSGSTGELFF
>NA|TRBJ1-5|many|TRBV6-5
TGTGCCAGCAGTTCAGGGAGGCTAGGGAATCAGCCCCAGCATTTT
CASSSGRLGNQPQHF
>NA|TRBJ2-5|NA|TRBV7-2
TGTGCCAGCAGCCTAGGGGTTTGGGAGACCCAGTACTTC
CASSLGVWETQYF
>NA|TRBJ1-5|NA|TRBV5-1
TGCGCCAGCAGCGGGGGCGTGTACTGGCATTTT
CASSGGVYWHF
>TRBD2|TRBJ2-5|many|TRBV24-1
TGTGCCACCAGTGACGGGAGCGGGAGGGCCGGAGAGACCCAGTACTTC
CATSDGSGRAGETQYF
>NA|TRBJ1-5|NA|TRBV28
TGTGCCAGCAGTCTTACAGTGGCCCAGCCCCAGCATTTT
CASSLTVAQPQHF
>TRBD2|TRBJ2-2|many|TRBV7-3
TGTGCCAGCAGCCCAGGGGCGGGAGGGCCCCCCGGGGAGCTGTTTTTT
CASSPGAGGPPGELFF
>TRBD1|TRBJ1-2|many|TRBV28
TGTGCCAGCAGTGTCGGGACAGGGAGAACTAACTATGGCTACACCTTC
CASSVGTGRTNYGYTF
>NA|TRBJ2-5|NA|TRBV12-5
TGTGCTAGTGGTTTGGTATATGGGACACCCTTTGTGACCCAGTACTTC
CASGLVYGTPFVTQYF
>NA|TRBJ1-2|few|TRBV5-6
TGCGCCAGCAGCCCAGCCGGGAAGGGCTATGGCTACACCTTC
CASSPAGKGYGYTF
>NA|TRBJ2-6|many|TRBV7-9
TGTGCCAGCAGCCGGCAAGGGGGTTACTCTGGGGCCAACGTCCTGACTTTC
CASSRQGGYSGANVLTF
>TRBD2|TRBJ2-2|many|TRBV2
TGTGCCAGCAGGTCGCGGGAGGGTGGGACCGGGGAGCTGTTTTTT
CASRSREGGTGELFF
>NA|TRBJ1-6|many|TRBV6-5
TGTGCCAGCAGTTACGGGGGGCATCGGAATTCACCCCTCCACTTT
CASSYGGHRNSPLHF
>NA|TRBJ2-5|once|TRBV6-1
TGTGCCGGCTCCGGGGAGGGGGCGGAGAGGGTCCAAGAGACCCAGTACTTC
CAGSGEGAERVQETQYF
>NA|TRBJ1-4|many|TRBV20-1
TGCAGTGCTAGAGATGGGTCGGTGGGGGAACTGTTTTTT
CSARDGSVGELFF
>NA|TRBJ1-2|NA|TRBV20-1
TGCAGTGCTAGAGTTCCCGTCAACTATGGCTACATCTTC
CSARVPVNYGYIF
>NA|TRBJ1-2|NA|TRBV20-1
TGCAGTGCTAGAGAGTCCCGGGACCGCCTGAGCTACACCTTC
CSARESRDRLSYTF
>NA|TRBJ1-1|many|TRBV7-2
TGTGCCAGCAGCTTAGCGGTGGGGATAGGCACTGAAGCTTTCTTT
CASSLAVGIGTEAFF
>NA|TRBJ2-4|few|TRBV6-1
TGTGCCAGCAGTGATGGGCCGAGAACCATTCAGTACTTC
CASSDGPRTIQYF
>TRBD2|TRBJ2-5|many|TRBV28
TGTGCCAGCAGTTTAGGTCGGCCGGGAGGCGAGACCCAGTACTTC
CASSLGRPGGETQYF
>NA|TRBJ1-4|many|TRBV2
TGTGCCAGCTCTTGGGGGCAGGGGAGGAACGAAAAACTGTTTTTT
CASSWGQGRNEKLFF
>NA|TRBJ1-1|NA|TRBV6-1
TGTGCCAGCAGTATCGCAGGGATTAACACTGAAGCTTTCTTT
CASSIAGINTEAFF
>TRBD2|TRBJ2-5|many|TRBV6-1
TGTGCCAGCAGAGGACTAGAGGAAGAGACCCAGTACTTC
CASRGLEEETQYF
>TRBD1|TRBJ2-3|few|TRBV5-4
TGTGCCAGCAGCGGTCCGGGACAGGGGCGGGGTACGCAGTATTTT
CASSGPGQGRGTQYF
>TRBD2|TRBJ2-7|few|TRBV5-1
TGCGCCAGCAGCTGGGGGACTAGCGGAACCTACGAGCAGTACTTC
CASSWGTSGTYEQYF
>TRBD2|TRBJ2-7|many|TRBV20-1
TGCAGTGCGAAGGGGGCTAGCGGGAGCAAATACGAGCAGTACTTC
CSAKGASGSKYEQYF
>NA|TRBJ2-7|many|TRBV7-2
TGTGCCAGCAGCCCCGGGACCGATCCCGCCGAGCAGTACTTC
CASSPGTDPAEQYF